The 16 T cell receptor beta chains reported below all come from one sample, sequenced in a study of metastatic and nonmetastatic thyroid tumors. TCRdb re-called the PCR reads through MiXCR. The table has 60,000 to 85,000 clones, roughly 18% seen once. All patients reached thyroid surgery having received no treatment beforehand. Sequencing input: blood. The source of these receptors is a female donor with papillary thyroid cancer or a benign thyroid nodule (not recorded which). Some clones in this sample may be carry-over from other donors' samples.

This clone was found many times. The chain combines TRBV19 with TRBJ2-3, with TRBD2 identical over 9 bases. Germline CDR1 and CDR2: LNHDA and SQIVND (reference sequence). After removal of 5 bases from V and 6 bases from J, the junction contained 6 bases not matched to a gene. The CDR3 spans 14 residues. Here the CDR3 DNA reads TGTGCCAGTAGTTCGGGACTAGCAAGCGATACGCAGTATTTT. It yields the protein CASSSGLASDTQYF.

A few counts support this clone. This chain joins TRBV10-3 and TRBJ2-3, with D unresolved. The CDR3 has 12 residues. Germline CDR1 and CDR2: ENHRY and SYGVKD. V shed 3 bases and J shed 2 bases, with 3 bases lying between them. CDR3 sequence reads: CAISDTTDTQYF. CDR3 bases: TGTGCCATCAGTGATACCACAGATACGCAGTATTTT.

About this clone: A much larger clone sits a single nucleotide away, making a read error possible. The sample contains more than one DNA sequence encoding this CDR3. The chain links TRBV12-3 or TRBV12-4 to TRBJ1-1, with D possibly being TRBD1 (6 bases). The CDR3 loop spans 14 amino acids. CDR3 DNA: TGTGCCAGTAGTTTAGGACAGCGGAACACTGAAGCTTTCTTT. It is translated as CASSLGQRNTEAFF.

The rearrangement joins TRBV19 to TRBJ1-2; 8 bases agree with TRBD1. Germline CDR1 LNHDA, CDR2 SQIVND (reference sequence). V dropped 8 bases and J dropped 5; count of bases not matched to a gene: 19. This CDR3 has 17 amino acids. Here the CDR3 reads CASLNAVGQVGAYGYTF. The CDR3, as DNA: TGTGCCAGTCTAAATGCCGTGGGACAGGTGGGGGCTTATGGCTACACCTTC. Supplemented by reference TRBV19 and TRBJ1-2, the full variable domain reads DGGITQSPKYLFRKEGQNVTLSCEQNLNHDAMYWYRQDPGQGLRLIYYSQIVNDFQKGDIAEGYSVSREKKESFPLTVTSAQKNPTAFYLCASLNAVGQVGAYGYTFGSGTRLTVV.

This clone was seen ten or more times. The chain couples TRBV30 to TRBJ1-1, with D maybe TRBD1 (5 bases). V lost 3 bases and J 7 bases, leaving 18 bases between the germline ends. Germline V gives CDR1 GTSNPN, CDR2 SVGIG (reference sequence). The CDR3 is made up of 14 amino acids. The CDR3 sequence is CAWSPGPHQGEAFF. DNA for the CDR3: TGTGCCTGGAGCCCCGGGCCCCACCAGGGTGAAGCTTTCTTT.

This chain uses TRBV4-1 with TRBJ1-1; the D gene is possibly TRBD1 (5 bases). CDR3 size: 15 residues. The germline gives CDR1 MGHRA, CDR2 YSYEKL. V dropped 4 bases and J dropped 5 bases, with 17 bases sitting between them. The CDR3: CASSRGQEKGTEAFF. For the CDR3, the DNA is TGCGCCAGCAGCCGAGGTCAAGAGAAGGGGACTGAAGCTTTCTTT.

The chain recombines TRBV5-1 with TRBJ2-7; D uncertain. Trimming took 2 bases from V and 5 from J, leaving 5 bases between them. This CDR3 spans 11 amino acids. Germline CDR1 is SGHRS and CDR2 is YFSETQ. CDR3 sequence (DNA): TGCGCCAGCAGCTTTTTAGACGAGCAGTACTTC. It translates to CASSFLDEQYF.

The genes are TRBV7-3 and TRBJ1-3, with D unresolved. This CDR3 is built from 14 residues. V lost 1 base to trimming and J lost 0 bases, with 4 bases between them. The germline CDR1 and CDR2 sequences are SGHTA and FQGTGA. CDR3 sequence reads: CASSLMGSGNTIYF. As DNA, the CDR3 is TGTGCCAGCAGCTTAATGGGCTCTGGAAACACCATATATTTT.

This clone has a count of ten or more. This chain links TRBV14 with TRBJ2-7; TRBD1 agrees at 12 bases. Germline CDR1 reads SGHDN; CDR2 reads FVKESK. V lost 4 bases and J lost 8; bases outside the gene matches: 6. The CDR3 consists of 14 residues. The CDR3 DNA is TGTGCCAGCAGCCCAGCCGGGACAGGGGGCAAGCAGTACTTC. Translated, it gives CASSPAGTGGKQYF. Full variable domain (missing parts from reference TRBV14 and TRBJ2-7): EAGVTQFPSHSVIEKGQTVTLRCDPISGHDNLYWYRRVMGKEIKFLLHFVKESKQDESGMPNNRFLAERTGGTYSTLKVQPAELEDSGVYFCASSPAGTGGKQYFGPGTRLTVT.

The J gene is TRBJ2-1, the V gene TRBV6-4, with D uncertain. The CDR3 is made up of 12 amino acids. V was clipped by 2 bases and J by 5 bases, with 4 bases between them. CDR1 and CDR2 from the germline V gene are MRHNA and SNTAGT. CDR3 loop: CASSDRDNEQFF. Here the CDR3 DNA reads TGTGCCAGCAGTGACAGGGACAATGAGCAGTTCTTC.

This chain links TRBV13 with TRBJ1-2; weak D call: TRBD1 (5 bases). The CDR3 has 19 residues. CDR1 is PRHDT and CDR2 is FYEKMQ in the germline V gene (reference sequence). Between the trimmed V and J ends, which lost 9 bases and 4 bases, there was a span of 33 bases. In DNA, the CDR3 is TGTGCCAGTAGCCAGGGTGCCTGGGGCTCGCAGTATGCTGCCTATGGCTACACCTTC. Its translation is CASSQGAWGSQYAAYGYTF. Full variable domain (rest looked up from reference TRBV13 and TRBJ1-2): AAGVIQSPRHLIKEKRETATLKCYPIPRHDTVYWYQQGPGQDPQFLISFYEKMQSDKGSIPDRFSAQQFSDYHSELNMSSLELGDSALYFCASSQGAWGSQYAAYGYTFGSGTRLTVV.

This clone has ten or more counts. The rearrangement uses TRBV13 and TRBJ2-2; D is tentatively TRBD1 or TRBD2 (7 bases each). V was shortened by 7 bases and J by 8 bases, with 20 bases between the two germline ends. Germline assignment: CDR1 PRHDT and CDR2 FYEKMQ (reference sequence). This CDR3 comprises 15 residues. In DNA form, the CDR3 reads TGTGCCAGCAACCAGGGGGGGCTGATGTCTGGGGAGCTGTTTTTT. Protein sequence: CASNQGGLMSGELFF.

This clone was found many times. The rearrangement links TRBV20-1 to TRBJ2-1; 9 bases match TRBD2. The V and J ends lost 0 bases and 7 bases, in that order; junction bases with no gene match: 4. The CDR3 is 14 residues long. Germline V lookup: CDR1 DFQATT, CDR2 SNEGSKA (reference sequence). CDR3 nucleotides: TGCAGTGCTAGAGACGCGGGAGGGAGGAATGAGCAGTTCTTC. Its protein product is CSARDAGGRNEQFF.

At least ten counts were recorded for this clone. In DNA form, the CDR3 reads TGTGCCAGCAGCTTAACAGTGGAGGACTACGAGCAGTACTTC. Its protein is CASSLTVEDYEQYF. The chain links TRBV7-3 to TRBJ2-7, with TRBD2 as a possible D gene (5 bases). Germline V gene lookup returns CDR1 SGHTA and CDR2 FQGTGA. The germline V and J ends were trimmed by 0 bases and 3 bases, with 9 bases remaining between them. This CDR3 comprises 14 residues.

This clone was seen a handful of times. The chain has TRBV6-5 and TRBJ2-3; D is possibly TRBD1 (5 bases). V gave up 0 bases and J gave up 4 bases, with 14 bases separating them. Germline CDR1 MNHEY, CDR2 SVGAGI. The CDR3 sequence is 16 residues long. The CDR3 DNA is TGTGCCAGCAGTTACTCGACAGCAAAGGCCTCAGATACGCAGTATTTT. Its translation is CASSYSTAKASDTQYF.

This clone occurred many times. The V call is TRBV24-1, the J call TRBJ2-2, with D unresolved. Germline CDR1 KGHDR, CDR2 SFDVKD. The V gene lost 8 bases and the J gene lost 0 bases, with 6 bases spanning the gap. This CDR3 spans 13 amino acids. The chain's CDR3 is CATMRSNTGELFF. Here the CDR3 DNA reads TGTGCCACCATGAGGTCGAACACCGGGGAGCTGTTTTTT.